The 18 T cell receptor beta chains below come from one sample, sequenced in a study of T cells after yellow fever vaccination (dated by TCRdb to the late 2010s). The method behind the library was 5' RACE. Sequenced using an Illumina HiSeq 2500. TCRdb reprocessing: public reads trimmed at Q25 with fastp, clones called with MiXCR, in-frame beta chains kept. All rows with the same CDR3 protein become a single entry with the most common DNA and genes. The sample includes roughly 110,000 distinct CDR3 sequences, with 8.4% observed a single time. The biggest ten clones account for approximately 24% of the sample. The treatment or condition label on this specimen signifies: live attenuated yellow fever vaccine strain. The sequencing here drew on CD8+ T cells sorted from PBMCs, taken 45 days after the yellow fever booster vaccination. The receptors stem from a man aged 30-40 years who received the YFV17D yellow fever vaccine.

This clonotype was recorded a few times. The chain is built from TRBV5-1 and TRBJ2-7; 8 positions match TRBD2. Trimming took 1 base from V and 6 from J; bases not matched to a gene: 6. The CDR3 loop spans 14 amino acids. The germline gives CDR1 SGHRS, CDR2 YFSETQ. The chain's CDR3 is CASSLISGSFEQYF. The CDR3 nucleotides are TGCGCCAGCAGCTTGATCAGCGGGAGTTTCGAGCAGTACTTC.

CDR3 in DNA: TGTGCCAGCAGCCACGGTAGGACCCAGTACTTC. Amino acid sequence: CASSHGRTQYF. The rearrangement joins TRBV4-2 to TRBJ2-5; D is unclear. CDR3 length: 11 amino acids. V shed 3 bases and J shed 7 bases, with 6 bases lying between them. CDR1 LGHNA and CDR2 YNFKEQ come from the germline V gene.

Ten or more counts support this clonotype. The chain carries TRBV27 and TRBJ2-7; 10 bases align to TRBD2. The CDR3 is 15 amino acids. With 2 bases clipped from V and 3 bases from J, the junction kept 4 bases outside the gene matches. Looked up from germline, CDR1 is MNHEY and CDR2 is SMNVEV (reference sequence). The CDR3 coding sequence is TGTGCCAGCAGTTTAGACGCTAGCGGGAGCTACGAGCAGTACTTC. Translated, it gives CASSLDASGSYEQYF.

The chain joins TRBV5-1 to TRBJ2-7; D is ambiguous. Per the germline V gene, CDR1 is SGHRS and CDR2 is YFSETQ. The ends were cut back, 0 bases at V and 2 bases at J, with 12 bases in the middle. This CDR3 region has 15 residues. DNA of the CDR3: TGCGCCAGCAGCTTGGAAGGAGCAGCCGCCTACGAGCAGTACTTC. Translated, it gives CASSLEGAAAYEQYF.

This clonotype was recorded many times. The DNA for the CDR3 is TGTGCCAGCAGCTCTTTTGACAGCAACGAGTACTTC. Protein product: CASSSFDSNEYF. This chain links TRBV5-6 with TRBJ2-7; a possible D gene is TRBD1 (5 bases). Germline CDR1 is SGHDT and CDR2 is YYEEEE. The CDR3 loop spans 12 amino acids. V lost 3 bases, J lost 11 bases, and 15 bases lay in between. Filled out from reference TRBV5-6 and TRBJ2-7, the complete variable domain reads DAGVTQSPTHLIKTRGQQVTLRCSPKSGHDTVSWYQQALGQGPQFIFQYYEEEERQRGNFPDRFSGHQFPNYSSELNVNALLLGDSALYLCASSSFDSNEYFGPGTRLTVT.

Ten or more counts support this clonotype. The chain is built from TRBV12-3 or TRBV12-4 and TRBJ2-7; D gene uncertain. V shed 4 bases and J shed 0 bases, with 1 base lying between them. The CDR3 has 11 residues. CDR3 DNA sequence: TGTGCCAGCAGTTACTCCTACGAGCAGTACTTC. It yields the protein CASSYSYEQYF.

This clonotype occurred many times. CDR3 protein: CASSGPEAGSIYF. Here the CDR3 DNA reads TGTGCCAGTAGTGGGCCGGAGGCTGGCTCCATATATTTT. The V and J genes are TRBV19 and TRBJ1-3; D remains unclear. Germline CDR1 is LNHDA and CDR2 is SQIVND (reference sequence). The CDR3 covers 13 residues. Trimming shortened V by 5 bases and J by 11 bases, and 16 bases separated the two germline ends.

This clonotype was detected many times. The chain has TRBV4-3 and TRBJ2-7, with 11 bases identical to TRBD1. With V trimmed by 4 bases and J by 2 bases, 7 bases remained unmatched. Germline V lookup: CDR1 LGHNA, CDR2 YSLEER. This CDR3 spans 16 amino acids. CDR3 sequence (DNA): TGCGCCAGCAGCCGCCTATCGGGACAGGGGGCCTACGAGCAGTACTTC. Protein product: CASSRLSGQGAYEQYF.

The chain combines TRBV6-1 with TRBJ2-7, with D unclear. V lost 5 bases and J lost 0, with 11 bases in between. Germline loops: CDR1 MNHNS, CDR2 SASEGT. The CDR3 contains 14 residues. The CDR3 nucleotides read TGTGCCAGCAGTCAGCCGGGTTTCTCCTACGAGCAGTACTTC. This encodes CASSQPGFSYEQYF.

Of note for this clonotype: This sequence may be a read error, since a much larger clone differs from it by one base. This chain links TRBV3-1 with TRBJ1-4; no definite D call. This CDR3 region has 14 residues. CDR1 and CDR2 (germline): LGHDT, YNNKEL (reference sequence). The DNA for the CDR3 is TGTGCCAGCAGCCACCTGGATCCTAATGATAAACTGTTTTTT. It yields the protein CASSHLDPNDKLFF.

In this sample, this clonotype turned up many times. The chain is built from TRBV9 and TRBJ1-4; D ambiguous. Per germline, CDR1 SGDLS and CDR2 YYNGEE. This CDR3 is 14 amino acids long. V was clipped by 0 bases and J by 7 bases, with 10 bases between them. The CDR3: CASSVEGLGEKLFF. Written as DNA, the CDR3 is TGTGCCAGCAGCGTAGAAGGGTTGGGTGAAAAACTGTTTTTT.

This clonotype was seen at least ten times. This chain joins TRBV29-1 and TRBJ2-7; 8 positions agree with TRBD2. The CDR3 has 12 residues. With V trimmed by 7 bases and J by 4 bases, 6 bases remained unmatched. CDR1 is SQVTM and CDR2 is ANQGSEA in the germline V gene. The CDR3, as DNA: TGCAGCGCCAGACTAGCGAGTTACGAGCAGTACTTC. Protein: CSARLASYEQYF.

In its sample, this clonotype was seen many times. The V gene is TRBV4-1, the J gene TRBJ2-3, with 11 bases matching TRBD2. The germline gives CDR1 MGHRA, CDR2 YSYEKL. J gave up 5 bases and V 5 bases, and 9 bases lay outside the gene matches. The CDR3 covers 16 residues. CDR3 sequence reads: CASSDVAGGPKDTQYF. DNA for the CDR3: TGCGCCAGCAGCGACGTAGCGGGAGGGCCGAAAGATACGCAGTATTTT.

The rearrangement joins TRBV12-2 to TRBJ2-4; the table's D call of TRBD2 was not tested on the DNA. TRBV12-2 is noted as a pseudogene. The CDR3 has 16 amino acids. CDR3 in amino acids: CASRLRLAEAKNIQYF. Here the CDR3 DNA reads TGTGCAAGTCGCTTAAGGTTAGCGGAAGCCAAAAACATTCAGTACTTC.

DNA for the CDR3: TGTGCCGAGGGCGGGAGCTATGGCTACACCTTC. Its translation is CAEGGSYGYTF. The J gene is TRBJ1-2, the V gene TRBV12-5; D unresolved. CDR1 is LGHNT and CDR2 is FRNRAP in the germline V gene. This CDR3 contains 11 residues.

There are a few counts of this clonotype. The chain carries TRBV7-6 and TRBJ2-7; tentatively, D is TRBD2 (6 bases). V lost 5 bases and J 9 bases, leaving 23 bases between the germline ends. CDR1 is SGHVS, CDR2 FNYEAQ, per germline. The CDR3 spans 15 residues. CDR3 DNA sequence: TGTGCCAGCAGCACTAGCAATCTGAGGGATTTAGGGCAGTACTTC. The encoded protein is CASSTSNLRDLGQYF.

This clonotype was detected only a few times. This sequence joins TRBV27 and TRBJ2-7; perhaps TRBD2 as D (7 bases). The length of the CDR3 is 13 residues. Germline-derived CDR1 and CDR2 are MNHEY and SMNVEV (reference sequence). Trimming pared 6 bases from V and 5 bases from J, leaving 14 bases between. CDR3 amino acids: CASSSTGGHEQYF. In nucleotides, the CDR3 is TGTGCCAGCAGCTCCACGGGGGGCCACGAGCAGTACTTC.

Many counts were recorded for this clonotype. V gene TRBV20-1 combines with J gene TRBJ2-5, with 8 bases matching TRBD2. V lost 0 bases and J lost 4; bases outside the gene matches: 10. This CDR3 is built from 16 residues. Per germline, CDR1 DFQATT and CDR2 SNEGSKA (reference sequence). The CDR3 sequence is CSARDISGTKRETQYF. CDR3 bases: TGCAGTGCTAGAGATATTAGCGGGACAAAGAGAGAGACCCAGTACTTC.